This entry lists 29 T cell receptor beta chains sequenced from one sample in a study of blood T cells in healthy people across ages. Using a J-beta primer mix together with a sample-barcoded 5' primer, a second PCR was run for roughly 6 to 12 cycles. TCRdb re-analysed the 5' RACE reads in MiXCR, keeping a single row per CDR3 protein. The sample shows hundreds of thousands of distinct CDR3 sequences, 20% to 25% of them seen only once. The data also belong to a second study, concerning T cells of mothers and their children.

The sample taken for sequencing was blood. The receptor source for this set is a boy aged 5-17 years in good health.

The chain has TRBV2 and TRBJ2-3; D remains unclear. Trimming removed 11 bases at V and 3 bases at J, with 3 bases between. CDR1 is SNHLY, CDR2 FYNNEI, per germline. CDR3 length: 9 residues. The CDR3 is CACTDTQYF. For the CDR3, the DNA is TGTGCCTGTACAGATACGCAGTATTTT.

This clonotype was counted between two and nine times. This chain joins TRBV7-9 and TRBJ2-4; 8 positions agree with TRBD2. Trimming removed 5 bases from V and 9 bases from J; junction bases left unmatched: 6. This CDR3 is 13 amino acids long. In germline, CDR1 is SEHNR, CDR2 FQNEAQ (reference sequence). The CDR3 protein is CASSPPGGVIQYF. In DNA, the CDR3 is TGTGCCAGCAGCCCCCCGGGGGGGGTCATTCAGTACTTC.

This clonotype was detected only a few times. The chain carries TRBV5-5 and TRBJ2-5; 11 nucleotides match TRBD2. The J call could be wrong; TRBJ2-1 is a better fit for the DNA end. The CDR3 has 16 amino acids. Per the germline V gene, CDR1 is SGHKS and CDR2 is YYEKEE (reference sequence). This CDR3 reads CASSLEASGGTDEQFF. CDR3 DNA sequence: TGTGCCAGCAGCTTGGAAGCTAGCGGGGGGACAGATGAGCAGTTCTTC.

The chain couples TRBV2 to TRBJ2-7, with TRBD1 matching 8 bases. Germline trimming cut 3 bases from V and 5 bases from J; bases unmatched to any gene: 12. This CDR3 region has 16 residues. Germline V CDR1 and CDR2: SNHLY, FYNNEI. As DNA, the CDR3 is TGTGCCAGCAGTGATAGTCGATTGGGACAGGTTCACGAGCAGTACTTC. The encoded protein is CASSDSRLGQVHEQYF.

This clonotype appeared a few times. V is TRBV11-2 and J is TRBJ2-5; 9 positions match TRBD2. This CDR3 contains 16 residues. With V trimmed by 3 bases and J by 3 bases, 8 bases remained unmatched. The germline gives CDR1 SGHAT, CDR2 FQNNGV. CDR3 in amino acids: CASSLISGLAKETQYF. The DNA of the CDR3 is TGTGCCAGCAGCTTGATTTCGGGACTAGCTAAAGAGACCCAGTACTTC.

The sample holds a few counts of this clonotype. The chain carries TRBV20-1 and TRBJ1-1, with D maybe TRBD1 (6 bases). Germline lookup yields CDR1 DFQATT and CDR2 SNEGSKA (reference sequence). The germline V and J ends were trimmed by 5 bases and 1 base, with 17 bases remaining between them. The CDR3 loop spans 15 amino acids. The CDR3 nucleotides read TGCAGTGCTCCACCGGGACACCGAAAGAACACTGAAGCTTTCTTT. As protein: CSAPPGHRKNTEAFF.

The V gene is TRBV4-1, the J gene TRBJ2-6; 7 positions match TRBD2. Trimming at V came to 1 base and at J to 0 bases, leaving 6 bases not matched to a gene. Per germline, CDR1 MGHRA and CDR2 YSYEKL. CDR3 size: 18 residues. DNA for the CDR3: TGCGCCAGCAGCCAAGTTCCCGGGGGGTTCTCTGGGGCCAACGTCCTGACTTTC. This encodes CASSQVPGGFSGANVLTF.

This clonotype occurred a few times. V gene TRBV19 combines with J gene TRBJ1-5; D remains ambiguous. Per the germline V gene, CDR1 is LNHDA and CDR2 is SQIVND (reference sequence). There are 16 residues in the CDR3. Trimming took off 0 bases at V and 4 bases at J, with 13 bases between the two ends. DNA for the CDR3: TGTGCCAGTAGTATAGATCGGTCAGGTGGAAATCAGCCCCAGCATTTT. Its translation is CASSIDRSGGNQPQHF.

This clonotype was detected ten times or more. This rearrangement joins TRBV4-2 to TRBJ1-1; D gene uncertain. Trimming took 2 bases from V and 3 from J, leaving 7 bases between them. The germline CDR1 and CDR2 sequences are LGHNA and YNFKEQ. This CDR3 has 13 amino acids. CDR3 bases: TGTGCCAGCAGCCAAATAGAGGACACTGAAGCTTTCTTT. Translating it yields CASSQIEDTEAFF.

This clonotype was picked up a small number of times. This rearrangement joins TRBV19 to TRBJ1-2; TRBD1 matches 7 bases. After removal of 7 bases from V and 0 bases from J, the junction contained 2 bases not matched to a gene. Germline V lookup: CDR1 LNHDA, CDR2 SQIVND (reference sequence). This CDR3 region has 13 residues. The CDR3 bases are TGTGCCAGTACCGGGACAGCTAACTATGGCTACACCTTC. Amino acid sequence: CASTGTANYGYTF.

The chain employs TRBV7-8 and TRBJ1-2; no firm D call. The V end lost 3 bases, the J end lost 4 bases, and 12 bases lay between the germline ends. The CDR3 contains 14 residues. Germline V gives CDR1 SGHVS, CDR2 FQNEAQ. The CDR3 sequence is CASSFSISSYGYTF. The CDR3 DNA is TGTGCCAGCAGCTTTTCTATCTCTTCCTATGGCTACACCTTC. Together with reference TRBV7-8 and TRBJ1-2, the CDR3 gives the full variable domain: GAGVSQSPRYKVAKRGQDVALRCDPISGHVSLFWYQQALGQGPEFLTYFQNEAQLDKSGLPSDRFFAERPEGSVSTLKIQRTQQEDSAVYLCASSFSISSYGYTFGSGTRLTVV.

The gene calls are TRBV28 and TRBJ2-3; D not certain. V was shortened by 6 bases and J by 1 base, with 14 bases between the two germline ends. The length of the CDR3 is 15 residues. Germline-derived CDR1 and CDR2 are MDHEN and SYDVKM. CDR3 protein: CASRPSGVGTDTQYF. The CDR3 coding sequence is TGTGCCAGCAGGCCATCAGGTGTGGGCACAGATACGCAGTATTTT.

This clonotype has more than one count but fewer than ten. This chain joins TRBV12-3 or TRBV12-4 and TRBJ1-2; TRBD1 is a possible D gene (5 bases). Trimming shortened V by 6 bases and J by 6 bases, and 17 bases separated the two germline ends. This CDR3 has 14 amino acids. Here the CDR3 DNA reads TGTGCCAGCAGCGGGGCCGAGGGGTGGGATGGCTACACCTTC. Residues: CASSGAEGWDGYTF.

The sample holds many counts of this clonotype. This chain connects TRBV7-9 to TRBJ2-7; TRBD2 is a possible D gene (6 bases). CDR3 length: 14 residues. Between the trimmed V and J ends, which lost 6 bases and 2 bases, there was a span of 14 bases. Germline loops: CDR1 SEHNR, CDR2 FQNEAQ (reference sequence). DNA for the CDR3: TGTGCCAGCAGTCTCACGGGACTTACCTACGAGCAGTACTTC. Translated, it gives CASSLTGLTYEQYF.

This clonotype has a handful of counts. This CDR3 is CASSPTGGHNEQFF. CDR3 sequence (DNA): TGTGCCAGCAGCCCCACTGGGGGGCACAATGAGCAGTTCTTC. The chain couples TRBV28 to TRBJ2-5; possibly TRBD1 or TRBD2 for D (6 bases each). Near its end, the DNA agrees better with TRBJ2-1, so the J call may be wrong. CDR1 is MDHEN, CDR2 SYDVKM, per germline. The CDR3 totals 14 residues.

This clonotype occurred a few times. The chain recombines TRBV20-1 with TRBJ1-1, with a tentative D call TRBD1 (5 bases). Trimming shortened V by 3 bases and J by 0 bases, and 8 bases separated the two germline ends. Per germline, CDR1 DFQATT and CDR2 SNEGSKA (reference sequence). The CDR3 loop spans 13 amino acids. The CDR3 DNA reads TGCAGTGCTAGCCGGGGGATGAACACTGAAGCTTTCTTT. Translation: CSASRGMNTEAFF.

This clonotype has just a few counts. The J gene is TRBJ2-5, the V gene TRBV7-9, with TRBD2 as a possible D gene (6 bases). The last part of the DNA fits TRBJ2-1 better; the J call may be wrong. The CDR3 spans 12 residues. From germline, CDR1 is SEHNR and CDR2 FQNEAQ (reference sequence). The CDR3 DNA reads TGTGCCAGCCCCGGGGAGGACAATGAGCAGTTCTTC. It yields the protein CASPGEDNEQFF.

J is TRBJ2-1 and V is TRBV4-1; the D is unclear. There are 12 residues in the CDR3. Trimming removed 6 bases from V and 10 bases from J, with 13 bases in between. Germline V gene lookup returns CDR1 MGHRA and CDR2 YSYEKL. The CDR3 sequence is CASSPWSGEQFF. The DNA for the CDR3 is TGCGCCAGCAGTCCGTGGTCCGGAGAGCAGTTCTTC.

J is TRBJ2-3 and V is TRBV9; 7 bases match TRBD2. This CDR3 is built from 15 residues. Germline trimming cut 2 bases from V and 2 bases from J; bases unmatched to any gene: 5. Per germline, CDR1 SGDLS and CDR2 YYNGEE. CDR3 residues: CASSVGTTNTDTQYF. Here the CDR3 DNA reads TGTGCCAGCAGCGTGGGGACTACCAACACAGATACGCAGTATTTT. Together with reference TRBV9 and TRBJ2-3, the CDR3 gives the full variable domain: DSGVTQTPKHLITATGQRVTLRCSPRSGDLSVYWYQQSLDQGLQFLIQYYNGEERAKGNILERFSAQQFPDLHSELNLSSLELGDSALYFCASSVGTTNTDTQYFGPGTRLTVL.

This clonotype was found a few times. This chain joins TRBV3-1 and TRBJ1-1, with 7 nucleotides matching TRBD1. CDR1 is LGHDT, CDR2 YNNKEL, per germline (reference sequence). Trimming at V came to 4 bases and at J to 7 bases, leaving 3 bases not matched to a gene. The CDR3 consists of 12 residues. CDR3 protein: CASSRRQGEAFF. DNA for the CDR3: TGTGCCAGCAGCCGTCGACAGGGTGAAGCTTTCTTT.

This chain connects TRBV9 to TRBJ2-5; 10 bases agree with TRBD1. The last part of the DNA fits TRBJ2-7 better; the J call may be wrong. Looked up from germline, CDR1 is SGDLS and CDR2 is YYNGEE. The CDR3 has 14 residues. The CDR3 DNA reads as TGTGCCAGCAGCCCAGGGGACAGGGGTTACGAGCAGTACTTC. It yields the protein CASSPGDRGYEQYF.

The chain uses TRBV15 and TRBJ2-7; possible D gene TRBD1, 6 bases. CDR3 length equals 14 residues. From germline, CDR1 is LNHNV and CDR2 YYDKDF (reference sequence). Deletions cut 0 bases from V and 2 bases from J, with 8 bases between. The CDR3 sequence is CATSRDRGPYEQYF. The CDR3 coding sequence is TGTGCCACCAGCAGAGACAGGGGTCCCTACGAGCAGTACTTC. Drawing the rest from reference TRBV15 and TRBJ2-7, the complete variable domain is DAMVIQNPRYQVTQFGKPVTLSCSQTLNHNVMYWYQQKSSQAPKLLFHYYDKDFNNEADTPDNFQSRRPNTSFCFLDIRSPGLGDTAMYLCATSRDRGPYEQYFGPGTRLTVT.

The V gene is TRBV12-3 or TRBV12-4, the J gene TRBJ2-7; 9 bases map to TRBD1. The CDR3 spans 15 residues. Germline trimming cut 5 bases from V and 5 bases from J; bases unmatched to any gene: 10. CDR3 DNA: TGTGCCAGCAGTACCCCCTACAGGGGGCGCGACGAGCAGTACTTC. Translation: CASSTPYRGRDEQYF.

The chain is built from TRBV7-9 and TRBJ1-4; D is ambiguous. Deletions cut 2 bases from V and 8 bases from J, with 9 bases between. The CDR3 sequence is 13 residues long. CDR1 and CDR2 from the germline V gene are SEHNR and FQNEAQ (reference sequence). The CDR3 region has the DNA TGTGCCAGCAGCTTACGATCCACCGAAAAACTGTTTTTT. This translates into CASSLRSTEKLFF. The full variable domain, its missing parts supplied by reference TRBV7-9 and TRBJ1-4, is DTGVSQNPRHKITKRGQNVTFRCDPISEHNRLYWYRQTLGQGPEFLTYFQNEAQLEKSRLLSDRFSAERPKGSFSTLEIQRTEQGDSAMYLCASSLRSTEKLFFGSGTQLSVL.

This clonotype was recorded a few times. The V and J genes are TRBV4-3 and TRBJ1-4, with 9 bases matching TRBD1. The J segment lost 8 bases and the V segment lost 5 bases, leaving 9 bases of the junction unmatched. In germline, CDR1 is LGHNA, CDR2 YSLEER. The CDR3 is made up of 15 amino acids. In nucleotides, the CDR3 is TGCGCCAGCAGCTCAGACGGGACAGGGAGGGAAAAACTGTTTTTT. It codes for CASSSDGTGREKLFF.

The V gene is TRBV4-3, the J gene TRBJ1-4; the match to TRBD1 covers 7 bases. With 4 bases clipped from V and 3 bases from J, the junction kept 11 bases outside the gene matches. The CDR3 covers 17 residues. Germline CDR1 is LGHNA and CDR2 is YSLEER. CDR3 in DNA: TGCGCCAGCAGCCGGTTAACAGGGGAGGCTGCTAATGAAAAACTGTTTTTT. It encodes CASSRLTGEAANEKLFF.

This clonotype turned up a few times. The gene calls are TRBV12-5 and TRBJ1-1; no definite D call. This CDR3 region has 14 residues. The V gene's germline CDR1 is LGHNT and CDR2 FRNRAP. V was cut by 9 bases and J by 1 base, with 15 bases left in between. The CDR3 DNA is TGTGCTAGCCCAGACAAGGGAACGAACACTGAAGCTTTCTTT. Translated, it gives CASPDKGTNTEAFF.

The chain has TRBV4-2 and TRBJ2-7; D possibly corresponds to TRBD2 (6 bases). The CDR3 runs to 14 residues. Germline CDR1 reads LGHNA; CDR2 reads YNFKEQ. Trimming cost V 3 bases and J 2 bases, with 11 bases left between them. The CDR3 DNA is TGTGCCAGCAGCCAGGTCACTAGCACCTACGAGCAGTACTTC. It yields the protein CASSQVTSTYEQYF.

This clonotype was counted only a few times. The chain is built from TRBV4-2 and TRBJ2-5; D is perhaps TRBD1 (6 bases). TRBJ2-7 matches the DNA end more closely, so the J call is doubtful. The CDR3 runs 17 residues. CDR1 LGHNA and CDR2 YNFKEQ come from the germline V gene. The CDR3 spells CASSTFGDQGPIYEQYF. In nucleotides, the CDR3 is TGTGCCAGCAGCACCTTTGGGGATCAGGGGCCTATCTACGAGCAGTACTTC.